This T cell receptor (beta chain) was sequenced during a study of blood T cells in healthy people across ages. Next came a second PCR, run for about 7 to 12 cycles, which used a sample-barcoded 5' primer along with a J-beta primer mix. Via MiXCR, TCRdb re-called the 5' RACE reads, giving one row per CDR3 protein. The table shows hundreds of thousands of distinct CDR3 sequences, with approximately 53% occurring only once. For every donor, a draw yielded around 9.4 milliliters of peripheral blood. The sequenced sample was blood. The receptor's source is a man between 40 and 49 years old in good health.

CDR3 coding DNA: TGTGCCAGCAACCCTAGCGGTGGCCTACGAAAGCAGTACTTC. This translates into CASNPSGGLRKQYF. This rearrangement joins TRBV6-2 or TRBV6-3 to TRBJ2-5, with 7 bases matching TRBD2. CDR1 and CDR2 from the germline V gene are MNHEY and SVGEGT. The V gene end was trimmed by 7 bases and the J gene end by 11 bases; junction bases not matched to a gene: 16. This CDR3 has 14 amino acids.